This T cell receptor beta chain was profiled in a study of cytomegalovirus exposure and HLA in healthy donors. The PCR had 60 Vbeta and 13 Jbeta primers. Clones were read by immunoSEQ multiplex PCR, and TCRdb kept only the in-frame ones, dropping some. Of a few hundred thousand clones detected, roughly 89% appear once; the ten largest clones hold 1%. What was sequenced was PBMCs. This TCR derives from a woman under 30 in good health and CMV-seronegative.

CDR3 bases: TGTGCCAGCAGCTTATCCCGCAGGGGATCTGGAAACACCATATATTTT. Translating gives CASSLSRRGSGNTIYF. The chain carries TRBV7-2 and TRBJ1-3, with a possible D match to TRBD1 (6 bases). Germline lookup yields CDR1 SGHTA and CDR2 FQGNSA. V gave up 2 bases and J gave up 1 base, with 12 bases separating them. The CDR3 is made up of 16 amino acids. The entire variable domain, with the rest obtained from reference TRBV7-2 and TRBJ1-3, is as follows: GAGVSQSPSNKVTEKGKDVELRCDPISGHTALYWYRQSLGQGLEFLIYFQGNSAPDKSGLPSDRFSAERTGGSVSTLTIQRTQQEDSAVYLCASSLSRRGSGNTIYFGEGSWLTVV.